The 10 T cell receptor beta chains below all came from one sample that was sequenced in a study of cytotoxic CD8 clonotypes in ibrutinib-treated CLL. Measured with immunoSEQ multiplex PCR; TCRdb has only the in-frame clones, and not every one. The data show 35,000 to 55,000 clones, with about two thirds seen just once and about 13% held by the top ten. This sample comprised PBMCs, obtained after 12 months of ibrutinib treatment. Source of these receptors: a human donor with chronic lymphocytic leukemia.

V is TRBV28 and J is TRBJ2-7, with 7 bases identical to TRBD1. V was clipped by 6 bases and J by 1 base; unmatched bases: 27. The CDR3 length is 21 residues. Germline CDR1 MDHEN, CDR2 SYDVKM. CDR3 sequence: CASSPREPTGPGNRRSYEQYF. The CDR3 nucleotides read TGTGCCAGCAGCCCCCGCGAACCGACAGGGCCGGGTAATAGAAGATCCTACGAGCAGTACTTC.

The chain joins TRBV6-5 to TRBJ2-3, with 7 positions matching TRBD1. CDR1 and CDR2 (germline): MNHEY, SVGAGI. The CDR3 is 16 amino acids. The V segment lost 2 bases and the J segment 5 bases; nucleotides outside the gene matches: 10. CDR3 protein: CASSYPAGTEQDTQYF. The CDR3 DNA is TGTGCCAGCAGTTACCCAGCCGGGACAGAACAAGATACGCAGTATTTT.

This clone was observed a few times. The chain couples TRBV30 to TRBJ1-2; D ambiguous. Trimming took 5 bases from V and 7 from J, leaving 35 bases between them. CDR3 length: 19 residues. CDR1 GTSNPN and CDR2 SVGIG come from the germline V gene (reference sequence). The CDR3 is CAWEVQIGKIGLGGRGYTF. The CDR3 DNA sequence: TGTGCCTGGGAGGTCCAGATCGGAAAAATCGGACTCGGTGGTCGTGGCTACACCTTC.

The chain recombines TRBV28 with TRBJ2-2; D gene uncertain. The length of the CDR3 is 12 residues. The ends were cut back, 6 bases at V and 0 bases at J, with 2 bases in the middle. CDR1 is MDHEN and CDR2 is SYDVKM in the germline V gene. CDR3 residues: CASRSNTGELFF. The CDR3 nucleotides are TGTGCCAGCAGGTCGAACACCGGGGAGCTGTTTTTT.

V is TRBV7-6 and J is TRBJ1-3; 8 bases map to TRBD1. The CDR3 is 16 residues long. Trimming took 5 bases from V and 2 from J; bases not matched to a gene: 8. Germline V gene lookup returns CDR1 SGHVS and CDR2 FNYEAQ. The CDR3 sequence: CASSHTGGSAGNTIYF. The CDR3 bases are TGTGCCAGCAGCCACACAGGGGGTAGCGCTGGAAACACCATATATTTT.

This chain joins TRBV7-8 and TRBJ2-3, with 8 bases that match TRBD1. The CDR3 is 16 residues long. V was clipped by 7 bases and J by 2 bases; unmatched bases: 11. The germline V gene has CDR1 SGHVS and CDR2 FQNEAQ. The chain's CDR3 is CASTRDRPGATDTQYF. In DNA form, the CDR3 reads TGTGCCAGCACCCGGGACAGGCCCGGGGCCACAGATACGCAGTATTTT.

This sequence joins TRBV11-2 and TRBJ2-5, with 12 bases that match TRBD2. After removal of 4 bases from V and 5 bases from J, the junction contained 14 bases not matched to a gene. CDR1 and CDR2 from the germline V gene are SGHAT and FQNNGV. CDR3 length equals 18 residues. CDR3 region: CASSSTPGLAGFGETQYF. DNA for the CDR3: TGTGCCAGCAGCTCAACTCCTGGACTAGCGGGGTTTGGGGAGACCCAGTACTTC. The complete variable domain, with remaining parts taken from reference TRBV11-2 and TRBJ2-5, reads EAGVAQSPRYKIIEKRQSVAFWCNPISGHATLYWYQQILGQGPKLLIQFQNNGVVDDSQLPKDRFSAERLKGVDSTLKIQPAKLEDSAVYLCASSSTPGLAGFGETQYFGPGTRLLVL.

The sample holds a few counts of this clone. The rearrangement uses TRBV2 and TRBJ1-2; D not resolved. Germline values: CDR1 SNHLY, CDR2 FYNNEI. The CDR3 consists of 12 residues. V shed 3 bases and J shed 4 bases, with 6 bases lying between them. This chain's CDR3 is CASSDGIYGYTF. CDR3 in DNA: TGTGCCAGCAGTGATGGAATCTATGGCTACACCTTC.

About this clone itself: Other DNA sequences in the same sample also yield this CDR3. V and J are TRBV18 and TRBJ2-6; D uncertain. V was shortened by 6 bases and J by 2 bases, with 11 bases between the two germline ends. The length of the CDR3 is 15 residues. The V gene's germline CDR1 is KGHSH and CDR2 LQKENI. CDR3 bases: TGTGCCAGCTCCCCCCCTGGGGCTGGGGCCAACGTCCTGACTTTC. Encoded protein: CASSPPGAGANVLTF.

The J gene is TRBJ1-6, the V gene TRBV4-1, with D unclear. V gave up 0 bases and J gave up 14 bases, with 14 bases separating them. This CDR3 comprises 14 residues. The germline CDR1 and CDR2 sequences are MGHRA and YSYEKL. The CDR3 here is CASSQDVSVLTLHF. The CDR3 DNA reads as TGCGCCAGCAGCCAAGATGTCTCCGTTCTAACCCTCCACTTT.